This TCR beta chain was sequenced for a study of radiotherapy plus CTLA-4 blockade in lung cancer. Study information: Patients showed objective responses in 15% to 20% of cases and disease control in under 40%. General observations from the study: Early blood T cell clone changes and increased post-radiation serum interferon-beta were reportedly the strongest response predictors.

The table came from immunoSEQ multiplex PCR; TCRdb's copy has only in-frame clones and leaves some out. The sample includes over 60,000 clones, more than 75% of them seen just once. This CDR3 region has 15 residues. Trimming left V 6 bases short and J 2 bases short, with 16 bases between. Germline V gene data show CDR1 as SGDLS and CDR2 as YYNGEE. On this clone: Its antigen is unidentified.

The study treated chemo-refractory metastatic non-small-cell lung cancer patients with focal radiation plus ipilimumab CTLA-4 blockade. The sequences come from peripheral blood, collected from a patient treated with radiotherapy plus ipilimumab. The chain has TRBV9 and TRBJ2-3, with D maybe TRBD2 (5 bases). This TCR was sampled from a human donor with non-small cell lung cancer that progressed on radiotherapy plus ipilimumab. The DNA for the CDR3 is TGTGCCAGCACCCCAATAACGGGGATCACAGATACGCAGTATTTT. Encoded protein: CASTPITGITDTQYF. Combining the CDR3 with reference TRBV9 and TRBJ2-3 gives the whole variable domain DSGVTQTPKHLITATGQRVTLRCSPRSGDLSVYWYQQSLDQGLQFLIQYYNGEERAKGNILERFSAQQFPDLHSELNLSSLELGDSALYFCASTPITGITDTQYFGPGTRLTVL.